Following are 27 T cell receptor beta chains from one sample sequenced in a study of T cells after somatic rescue of genetic block. The assay was immunoSEQ multiplex PCR, and TCRdb's table has in-frame clones only and misses some. The data hold tens of thousands of clones, with 75% to 90% observed a single time. Specimen: peripheral blood mononuclear cells (PBMCs). The receptors here all came from a woman between 18 and 29 years old.

The chain uses TRBV13 and TRBJ2-5; TRBD2 aligns across 9 bases. Losses at the gene ends were 5 bases for V and 4 bases for J; bases not matched to a gene: 8. Per the germline V gene, CDR1 is PRHDT and CDR2 is FYEKMQ (reference sequence). This CDR3 has 15 residues. The CDR3 DNA follows: TGTGCCAGCAGCCTACGTAGCGGGAGCAGAGAGACCCAGTACTTC. This gives the protein CASSLRSGSRETQYF.

Points on this clone: Relative to the germline gene, one junction end is altered; a read error may explain this. J is TRBJ2-3 and V is TRBV27; 13 bases line up with TRBD2. The CDR3 is made up of 13 amino acids. The germline gives CDR1 MNHEY, CDR2 SMNVEV (reference sequence). CDR3: CASSLGETSGRNF. As DNA, the CDR3 is TGTGCCAGCAGTTTAGGAGAGACTAGCGGGAGGAACTTT.

V is TRBV2 and J is TRBJ2-3; D uncertain. CDR1 SNHLY and CDR2 FYNNEI come from the germline V gene. Trimming stripped 8 bases from V and 4 bases from J, with 16 bases between. The CDR3 length is 14 residues. CDR3 DNA sequence: TGTGCCAGCCTCTCGCGGCCTGCGGCAGATACGCAGTATTTT. Protein sequence: CASLSRPAADTQYF.

This clone was picked up a small number of times. The rearrangement joins TRBV6-6 to TRBJ2-3; no reliable D call. CDR3 length: 14 amino acids. Deletions cut 2 bases from V and 10 bases from J, with 16 bases between. Looked up from germline, CDR1 is MNHNY and CDR2 is SVGAGI (reference sequence). The CDR3 protein is CASSYDSGPRSQYF. CDR3 DNA sequence: TGTGCCAGCAGTTACGACTCCGGGCCCCGTTCGCAGTATTTT.

The chain links TRBV6-1 to TRBJ2-1, with TRBD1 as a possible D gene (5 bases). The germline V gene encodes CDR1 MNHNS and CDR2 SASEGT. V was cut by 11 bases and J by 3 bases, with 17 bases left in between. The CDR3 spans 14 residues. The CDR3 here is CAGSRQGDYNEQFF. CDR3 in DNA: TGTGCCGGTTCCCGGCAGGGTGACTACAATGAGCAGTTCTTC.

This sequence joins TRBV27 and TRBJ1-2; unclear D gene. Trimming left V 7 bases short and J 4 bases short, with 19 bases between. The CDR3 runs 15 residues. The germline V gene has CDR1 MNHEY and CDR2 SMNVEV (reference sequence). The CDR3 nucleotides read TGTGCCAGCACTCCAGGTTCCCCACTCGGCTATGGCTACACCTTC. Protein sequence: CASTPGSPLGYGYTF.

The chain combines TRBV28 with TRBJ2-3; a weak D match, TRBD1 (6 bases). Between the trimmed V and J ends, which lost 4 bases and 5 bases, there was a span of 19 bases. The CDR3 totals 16 residues. The V gene's germline CDR1 is MDHEN and CDR2 SYDVKM. CDR3 in DNA: TGTGCCAGCAGTTCCTCAGGGGTTCCAGAAGGAGATACGCAGTATTTT. This codes for CASSSSGVPEGDTQYF.

The chain combines TRBV5-1 with TRBJ2-3; D gene unclear. The germline V gene has CDR1 SGHRS and CDR2 YFSETQ. The CDR3 has 12 residues. The V end was cut by 4 bases, the J end by 2 bases, with 5 bases between. CDR3 in DNA: TGCGCCAGCAGCCCGGACACAGATACGCAGTATTTT. It specifies CASSPDTDTQYF.

This clone was seen a few times. The chain uses TRBV27 and TRBJ2-1; 14 bases align to TRBD2. The germline V gene encodes CDR1 MNHEY and CDR2 SMNVEV (reference sequence). The ends lost 3 bases at V and 4 bases at J; junction bases unmatched: 5. The CDR3 contains 17 residues. The CDR3 DNA is TGTGCCAGCAGTTTGAGACTAGCGGGGGGGGCATACAATGAGCAGTTCTTC. It codes for CASSLRLAGGAYNEQFF.

This rearrangement joins TRBV27 to TRBJ2-6; possible D gene TRBD2, 7 bases. The CDR3 runs to 18 residues. Germline V gives CDR1 MNHEY, CDR2 SMNVEV (reference sequence). V was trimmed by 1 base and J by 0 bases, leaving 13 bases between them. The chain's CDR3 is CASSLWGGPHSGANVLTF. The DNA of the CDR3 is TGTGCCAGCAGTTTATGGGGGGGGCCCCACTCTGGGGCCAACGTCCTGACTTTC.

Concerning this clone: Other DNA variants within this sample encode the same CDR3. The chain couples TRBV5-1 to TRBJ1-1; 7 bases line up with TRBD1. Germline assignment: CDR1 SGHRS and CDR2 YFSETQ. The CDR3 has 15 amino acids. V lost 4 bases to trimming and J lost 2 bases; unmatched junction nucleotides: 8. The CDR3 loop reads CASSPTGDPNTEAFF. The CDR3 DNA sequence: TGCGCCAGCAGCCCCACAGGGGACCCCAACACTGAAGCTTTCTTT.

V gene TRBV4-1 combines with J gene TRBJ2-2; D remains ambiguous. Germline V gene data show CDR1 as MGHRA and CDR2 as YSYEKL. This CDR3 region has 15 residues. Trimming stripped 0 bases from V and 3 bases from J, with 8 bases between. CDR3: CASSQEGTYTGELFF. The CDR3 coding sequence is TGCGCCAGCAGCCAAGAGGGCACCTACACCGGGGAGCTGTTTTTT.

The chain links TRBV6-5 to TRBJ2-5, with no clear D. The CDR3 is 15 residues long. CDR1 and CDR2 from the germline V gene are MNHEY and SVGAGI. V gave up 0 bases and J gave up 1 base, with 9 bases separating them. The CDR3 bases are TGTGCCAGCAGTTACTCAAGGGTTACCCAAGAGACCCAGTACTTC. Translation: CASSYSRVTQETQYF.

The CDR3 is CASSLEWGPDTQYF. In DNA, the CDR3 is TGTGCCAGCAGCTTAGAGTGGGGCCCAGATACGCAGTATTTT. V gene TRBV11-1 combines with J gene TRBJ2-3, with D maybe TRBD1 (5 bases). The CDR3 is made up of 14 amino acids. From germline, CDR1 is SGHAT and CDR2 FQDESV (reference sequence). Deletions cut 1 base from V and 4 bases from J, with 9 bases between. Using reference TRBV11-1 and TRBJ2-3 for the parts outside the CDR3, the full variable domain is EAEVAQSPRYKITEKSQAVAFWCDPISGHATLYWYRQILGQGPELLVQFQDESVVDDSQLPKDRFSAERLKGVDSTLKIQPAELGDSAMYLCASSLEWGPDTQYFGPGTRLTVL.

V usage is TRBV16 and J usage is TRBJ1-5; D may be TRBD1 (5 bases). V gave up 4 bases and J gave up 7 bases, with 11 bases separating them. Germline values: CDR1 KGHSY, CDR2 FQNENV. The CDR3 length is 13 residues. The CDR3 coding sequence is TGTGCCAGCAGCCCGGACAACGTACAGCCCCAGCATTTT. Amino acids: CASSPDNVQPQHF.

The CDR3 region is CASGGRMSDGYTF. For the CDR3, the DNA is TGTGCCAGCGGGGGACGGATGTCCGATGGCTACACCTTC. The chain recombines TRBV28 with TRBJ1-2; possible D gene TRBD1, 5 bases. V gave up 8 bases and J gave up 6 bases, with 16 bases separating them. This CDR3 spans 13 amino acids. CDR1 and CDR2 from the germline V gene are MDHEN and SYDVKM.

This clone appeared once. This chain's CDR3 is CASRAAGRFETQYF. CDR3 DNA sequence: TGTGCCAGCAGGGCGGCTGGTCGGTTCGAGACCCAGTACTTC. The chain is built from TRBV28 and TRBJ2-5; no definite D call. Germline V gene sequence: CDR1 MDHEN, CDR2 SYDVKM. Trimming took off 6 bases at V and 5 bases at J, with 16 bases between the two ends. This CDR3 is 14 amino acids long.

V and J are TRBV5-5 and TRBJ2-7; no firm D call. V was cut by 3 bases and J by 1 base, with 14 bases left in between. Germline-derived CDR1 and CDR2 are SGHKS and YYEKEE (reference sequence). This CDR3 is 15 amino acids long. CDR3 DNA: TGTGCCAGCAGCTCACCGGCCTCGACTTCCTACGAGCAGTACTTC. Translating it yields CASSSPASTSYEQYF.

J is TRBJ1-3 and V is TRBV29-1; the D gene is possibly TRBD1 (5 bases). Trimming stripped 4 bases from V and 0 bases from J, with 13 bases between. The germline CDR1 and CDR2 sequences are SQVTM and ANQGSEA. CDR3 length: 15 residues. CDR3 sequence: CSVGGLSHSGNTIYF. In DNA, the CDR3 is TGCAGCGTTGGGGGCCTAAGTCACTCTGGAAACACCATATATTTT.

The chain carries TRBV6-1 and TRBJ1-1; D is possibly TRBD1 (6 bases). Trimming took off 10 bases at V and 4 bases at J, with 22 bases between the two ends. Germline CDR1 and CDR2: MNHNS and SASEGT. The CDR3 spans 15 residues. CDR3 DNA sequence: TGTGCCACGGTCGACAGGTGGAGTTACGGCACTGAAGCTTTCTTT. Amino acid sequence: CATVDRWSYGTEAFF.

This sequence joins TRBV18 and TRBJ2-7; D possibly corresponds to TRBD2 (7 bases). The CDR3 runs to 15 residues. V was pared by 2 bases and J by 3 bases, with 14 bases between. Germline V CDR1 and CDR2: KGHSH, LQKENI. The CDR3 DNA reads as TGTGCCAGCTCACCAACGGGGGGCTTAAGCTACGAGCAGTACTTC. It translates to CASSPTGGLSYEQYF.

This chain connects TRBV7-9 to TRBJ1-2, with TRBD1 as a possible D gene (5 bases). The V gene lost 0 bases and the J gene lost 10 bases, with 12 bases spanning the gap. CDR3 length: 13 amino acids. Germline loops: CDR1 SEHNR, CDR2 FQNEAQ (reference sequence). The CDR3 protein is CASSLAQGSVYTF. The CDR3 DNA is TGTGCCAGCAGCTTAGCCCAGGGCAGCGTCTACACCTTC.

The rearrangement links TRBV29-1 to TRBJ2-3, with 7 bases lining up with TRBD2. The trim removed 7 bases at V and 2 bases at J, leaving 9 bases unmatched. Germline V CDR1 and CDR2: SQVTM, ANQGSEA. There are 14 residues in the CDR3. CDR3 sequence (DNA): TGCAGCGCCGAGTGGGGAGGGCCCACAGATACGCAGTATTTT. Translation: CSAEWGGPTDTQYF.

The J gene is TRBJ2-3, the V gene TRBV6-1; 9 nucleotides agree with TRBD1. The germline gives CDR1 MNHNS, CDR2 SASEGT. The CDR3 extends over 14 amino acids. V lost 9 bases, J lost 5 bases, and 9 bases stayed unmatched. CDR3 sequence: CARIDRGAQDTQYF. The DNA for the CDR3 is TGTGCCAGGATAGACAGGGGGGCACAAGATACGCAGTATTTT.

This clone appeared a single time. The chain links TRBV2 to TRBJ1-5; perhaps TRBD1 as D (6 bases). Germline values: CDR1 SNHLY, CDR2 FYNNEI. V lost 3 bases and J lost 2, with 20 bases in between. The CDR3 length is 18 residues. CDR3 nucleotides: TGTGCCAGCAGTGATCGAGGGGGGATCAATAGTGGCAATCAGCCCCAGCATTTT. This sequence encodes CASSDRGGINSGNQPQHF.

The gene calls are TRBV11-2 and TRBJ2-7, with D possibly matching TRBD2 (6 bases). Germline V gene lookup returns CDR1 SGHAT and CDR2 FQNNGV. The CDR3 is 15 residues long. Trimming took 2 bases from V and 2 from J, leaving 13 bases between them. The CDR3 is CASSLIAARTYEQYF. The CDR3 DNA follows: TGTGCCAGCAGCTTAATAGCGGCCCGAACCTACGAGCAGTACTTC.

This clone has just one count. This chain connects TRBV27 to TRBJ2-2; D is unresolved. V lost 3 bases and J 3 bases, leaving 5 bases between the germline ends. The CDR3 spans 13 residues. In germline, CDR1 is MNHEY, CDR2 SMNVEV (reference sequence). The chain's CDR3 is CASSLAYTGELFF. CDR3 nucleotides: TGTGCCAGCAGTTTGGCGTACACCGGGGAGCTGTTTTTT.